This record covers a single T cell receptor (beta chain). Its antigen remains unknown. This specimen belongs to a study of beta chain features in type 1 diabetes. About the research overall: What patients shared with healthy donors was a similar profile of age, gender and cell yields. Summed over all samples, the examined sorted cells came to more than 85 million. Overall study results and limits: Shortening that was moderate but significant affected the TCRB CDR3s of Type 1 diabetes patients in all four CD4+ subsets. Sequencing of cDNA might inflate the share of cells that strongly express TCR.

The sequenced template was cDNA made from the entire isolated RNA. Clones were read by immunoSEQ multiplex PCR, and TCRdb kept only the in-frame ones, dropping some. Here the sample spans around 500,000 clones, around 10% being singletons. Sequencing input: naive CD4+ T cells from blood. This clonotype was obtained from a woman aged 18-29 years in good health.

CDR3 coding DNA: TGTGCTAGTGCCCCGGGACCTCGGGCAGATACGCAGTATTTT. Translating gives CASAPGPRADTQYF. The J gene is TRBJ2-3, the V gene TRBV12-5; either TRBD1 or TRBD2 may fit D (5 bases each). The germline CDR1 and CDR2 sequences are LGHNT and FRNRAP. The CDR3 has 14 residues. Deletions cut 7 bases from V and 4 bases from J, with 15 bases between.